These T cell receptor beta chains were read from a single sample in a study of T cell responses to AZD1222 COVID-19 vaccine. Sequencing was performed with immunoSEQ multiplex PCR; in TCRdb, only in-frame clones are kept and a portion is missing. The sample records about 100,000 clones, about 86% being singletons. The material sequenced was peripheral blood, taken on day 0 of AZD1222 vaccination. The receptors originated from an adult in good health. The CDR3 runs from the conserved cysteine through the conserved F or W. D genes are given only for firm matches. Size is stated for part of the rows, as once, few or many counts, or as a class when the clone is expanded.

clone_size j_call v_call d_call cdr3_aa cdr3_nt
NA TRBJ1-2 TRBV2 NA CASSGRTYGYTF TGTGCCAGCAGTGGGCGGACCTATGGCTACACCTTC
NA TRBJ2-4 TRBV19 NA CASSIHSLAKNIQYF TGTGCCAGTAGTATACACAGCCTAGCCAAAAACATTCAGTACTTC
NA TRBJ1-5 TRBV18 NA CASSPGDSNQPQHF TGTGCCAGCTCACCAGGGGATAGCAATCAGCCCCAGCATTTT
NA TRBJ2-1 TRBV5-1 NA CASSFGPEREQFF TGCGCCAGCAGCTTTGGACCCGAGCGGGAGCAGTTCTTC
few TRBJ1-2 TRBV6-5 NA CASSYSSGYNYGYTF TGTGCCAGCAGTTACTCATCAGGGTATAACTATGGCTACACCTTC
NA TRBJ1-6 TRBV27 NA CASSGGTGGYNSPLHF TGTGCCAGCAGTGGGGGGACGGGGGGATATAATTCACCCCTCCACTTT
NA TRBJ1-3 TRBV5-6 NA CASSFVDTSSGNTIYF TGTGCCAGCAGCTTCGTCGACACCTCATCTGGAAACACCATATATTTT
NA TRBJ2-4 TRBV15 NA CATSREGAGAKNIQYF TGTGCCACCAGCAGAGAGGGTGCGGGGGCTAAAAACATTCAGTACTTC
NA TRBJ1-2 TRBV3-1/TRBV3-2 TRBD1 CASSRLRTGGDGYTF TGTGCCAGCAGCCGACTAAGGACAGGGGGCGATGGCTACACCTTC
few TRBJ2-2 TRBV5-4 TRBD2 CASSFGLAAPEGELFF TGTGCCAGCAGCTTCGGACTAGCGGCCCCCGAGGGGGAGCTGTTTTTT
NA TRBJ1-5 TRBV28 NA CASSQNQRPQHF TGTGCCAGCAGTCAAAACCAGCGGCCCCAGCATTTT
NA TRBJ1-2 TRBV9 TRBD1 CASSVTGAHYGYTF TGTGCCAGCAGCGTGACAGGGGCACACTATGGCTACACCTTC
once TRBJ1-2 TRBV5-1 NA CASSFLPVGYGYTF TGCGCCAGCAGCTTTCTACCGGTCGGCTATGGCTACACCTTC
NA TRBJ1-1 TRBV29-1 NA CSVIILDTEAFF TGCAGCGTTATCATACTGGACACTGAAGCTTTCTTT
NA TRBJ1-2 TRBV4-2 NA CASSQDQGLRFDYTF TGTGCCAGCAGCCAAGACCAAGGACTGCGTTTCGACTACACCTTC
NA TRBJ1-5 TRBV28 TRBD1 CASSLTGGSNQPQHF TGTGCCAGCAGCCTAACAGGGGGCAGCAATCAGCCCCAGCATTTT
NA TRBJ1-1 TRBV30 TRBD1 CAWMRGTGTDTEAFF TGTGCCTGGATGAGGGGGACAGGGACGGACACTGAAGCTTTCTTT
NA TRBJ1-4 TRBV15 NA CATSREYGRQENLFF TGTGCCACCAGCAGAGAATATGGGAGACAGGAAAACCTGTTTTTT
NA TRBJ1-1 TRBV6-6 NA CASSYAQREHSEAFF TGTGCCAGCAGTTACGCCCAACGGGAACACTCTGAAGCTTTCTTT
NA TRBJ1-1 TRBV9 TRBD1 CASSTWTGTEAFF TGTGCCAGCAGCACTTGGACAGGCACTGAAGCTTTCTTT
NA TRBJ1-2 TRBV29-1 NA CSTETANYGYTF TGCAGCACCGAGACAGCCAACTATGGCTACACCTTC
NA TRBJ2-7 TRBV28 NA CASSLWGTYEQYF TGTGCCAGCAGTTTATGGGGAACTTACGAGCAGTACTTC
NA TRBJ1-2 TRBV9 NA CASSASPQRHGYTF TGTGCCAGCAGCGCGTCCCCTCAGAGGCATGGCTACACCTTC